The present T cell receptor beta chain was sequenced within a study of identical twins (dated by TCRdb to 2016 to 2017). About the study as a whole: To test whether fetal clonotypes persist, the study used deep sequencing on TCR alpha and beta repertoires from monozygotic twins, unrelated adults of various ages, and cord blood. Replicate twin experiments were performed at different times using different library preparation protocols to rule out contamination.

Library prep was done by 5' RACE. The sample was run on an Illumina HiSeq 2000. A universal primer binding site was introduced by template switching, and a unique molecular identifier was present in the final cDNA, enabling accurate counting of TCR cDNA molecules. Specific primers in the conserved constant-segment region were used to synthesize first-strand cDNA for TCR alpha and beta chains. To control for contamination, every cDNA library carried two barcodes: a SMART-Mk sample barcode plus Illumina barcodes. Two successive PCR steps introduced TruSeq adapter sequences along with Illumina sample barcodes. TCR alpha and beta cDNA libraries were sequenced on the Illumina HiSeq platform with custom primers. Per the authors' processing: MiGEC was used to process raw reads and extract unique molecular identifiers, and MiXCR was used to find CDR3 positions. For each individual, recombination models were inferred using an EM algorithm with the repgenHMM and IGoR tools. The tcR package in R was used for shared clonotype analysis, with sharing normalized by the product of cloneset sizes. Out-of-frame nonproductive sequences were analyzed to study raw recombination free of thymic and clonal selection effects. Through fastp at Q25 and MiXCR, TCRdb rebuilt clones from the public reads, retaining in-frame beta chains. Each entry is one CDR3 protein sequence, shown with its most common DNA and genes. TCRdb assigned the V and J calls; the authors' analysis was not used. Within this sample are about 520,000 distinct CDR3 sequences, with around 20% of them counted one time only. About 0.91% of the sample belongs to the ten largest clones.

General conclusions and limits of the study: Conclusions relied on cross-sectional statistical analysis, since the same donors could not be followed over many years. Compared with coincidental sharing between unrelated individuals, out-of-frame TCR alpha sequences shared between twins had an excess of sequences with low generation probability. Excess twin sharing in beta out-of-frame sequences was weaker because fewer shared sequences lowered the signal-to-noise ratio. Zero-insertion analyses could be partly confounded by invariant T cells such as MAIT and iNKT, although diverse VJ usage argued against such confounding for most clonotypes. Fewer insertions were carried by abundant cord blood beta clonotypes, a similar but weaker trend appeared in young adult naive repertoires, and no such trend appeared in memory repertoires. In monozygotic twins, out-of-frame TCR alpha sharing was systematically underestimated by recombination models, although the models agreed with sharing between unrelated individuals.

All donors were healthy Caucasians. Three pairs of female monozygotic twins, all aged 18 to 29 years, made up the twin cohort. Positive isolation kits from Invitrogen were used to isolate the CD4+ and CD8+ T cell populations. As to this clonotype: The clone's antigen remains unknown. This may arise from a read error, as a much more abundant clone is one base away.

The junction carries 8 bases between V and J, which are trimmed by 1 base and 5 bases respectively. Counted from cysteine to phenylalanine, this CDR3 has 13 amino acids. CDR3 DNA is the only sequence kept; it has 39 bases, read in frame from the first base. Per the germline V gene, SGHAT is the CDR1 and FQNNGV is the CDR2. The same data also contributed to another study, on T cells expressing NK-cell markers. According to the second study: TCR beta-chain repertoires were profiled in sorted CD3+CD56+NKG2C+, CD3+CD56+NKG2C- and CD3+CD56-NKG2C+ T-cell subsets from several donors. Among the eight sequenced donors, only one was HCMV-seronegative, while the other seven were HCMV-seropositive. To restrict sorting to alphabetaTCR-expressing T cells, an anti-gammadeltaTCR antibody was added in several experiments. In several donors, the dominant CD3+CD56+NKG2C+ clonotypes were among the top 10 CD8+ clonotypes and accounted for roughly 1.0-7.0% of CD8+ T cells. Those dominant clonotypes were again the most abundant among CD3+CD56-NKG2C+ cells in several donors, at about 25-60.1%. Whether the expanded NKG2C-expressing T cell clones were specific for HCMV antigens remained unclear. All eight donors whose samples were sequenced were randomly selected healthy volunteers, three of them men and five women. To determine HCMV serostatus, a commercial ELISA kit was used to detect HCMV-specific IgG in serum. MIGEC was used to demultiplex reads and group the reads by UMI, and MiTCR was used to assemble and quantify clonotypes. To remove erroneous sequences, TCR cDNA sequences were retained only when supported by two or more reads. The tcR package was used for downstream repertoire analysis, and clonotypes were matched between fractions using CDR3 nucleotide sequence together with V segment. VDJmatch was used to annotate antigen specificity against VDJdb, with one amino acid substitution in CDR3 permitted.

This sequence was found in a woman in her late teens or twenties in good health. The sequencing input was CD4+ T cells sorted from blood. This chain is built from TRBV11-2 and TRBJ2-5, with the D gene call left open. The CDR3 reads CASSLGPAETQYF. Here is the DNA: TGTGCCAGCAGCTTAGGTCCCGCGGAGACCCAGTACTTC.